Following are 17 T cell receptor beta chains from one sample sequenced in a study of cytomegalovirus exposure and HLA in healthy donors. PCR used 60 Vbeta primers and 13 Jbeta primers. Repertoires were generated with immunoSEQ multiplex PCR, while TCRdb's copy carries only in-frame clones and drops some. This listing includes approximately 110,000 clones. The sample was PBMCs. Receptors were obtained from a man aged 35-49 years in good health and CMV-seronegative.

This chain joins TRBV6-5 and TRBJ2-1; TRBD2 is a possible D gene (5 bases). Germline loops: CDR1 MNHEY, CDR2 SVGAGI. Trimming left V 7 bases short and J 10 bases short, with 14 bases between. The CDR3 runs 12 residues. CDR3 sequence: CASTQASGEQFF. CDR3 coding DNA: TGTGCCAGCACCCAGGCCAGCGGCGAGCAGTTCTTC.

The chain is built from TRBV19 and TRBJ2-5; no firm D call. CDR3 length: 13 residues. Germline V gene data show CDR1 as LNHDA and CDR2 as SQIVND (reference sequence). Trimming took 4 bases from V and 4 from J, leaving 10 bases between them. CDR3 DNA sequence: TGTGCCAGTAGTACCTACTACGGAGAGACCCAGTACTTC. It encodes CASSTYYGETQYF.

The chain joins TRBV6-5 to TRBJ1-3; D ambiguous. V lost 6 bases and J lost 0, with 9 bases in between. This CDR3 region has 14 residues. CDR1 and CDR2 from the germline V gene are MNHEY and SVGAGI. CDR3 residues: CASRKGGSGNTIYF. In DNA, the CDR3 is TGTGCCAGCAGAAAGGGAGGCTCTGGAAACACCATATATTTT.

The CDR3 loop is CASSLEPARDTEAFF. For the CDR3, the DNA is TGCGCCAGCAGCTTGGAACCCGCCCGGGACACTGAAGCTTTCTTT. The V call is TRBV5-1, the J call TRBJ1-1; no clear D. With 0 bases removed from V and 3 bases from J, the gap between germline ends came to 12 bases. Germline CDR1 is SGHRS and CDR2 is YFSETQ. The CDR3 has 15 residues.

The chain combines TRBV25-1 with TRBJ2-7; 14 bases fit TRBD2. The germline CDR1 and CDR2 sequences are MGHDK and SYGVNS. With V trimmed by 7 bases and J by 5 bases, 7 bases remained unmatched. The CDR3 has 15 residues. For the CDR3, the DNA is TGTGCCAGCACTCTTGGGACTAGCGGGAGTAACGAGCAGTACTTC. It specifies CASTLGTSGSNEQYF.

CDR3 residues: CASSFSGQGGQPQHF. For the CDR3, the DNA is TGCGCCAGCAGCTTTTCGGGTCAGGGCGGTCAGCCCCAGCATTTT. The chain recombines TRBV4-1 with TRBJ1-5; the D gene is possibly TRBD1 (5 bases). This CDR3 has 15 residues. Germline V CDR1 and CDR2: MGHRA, YSYEKL. V gave up 5 bases and J gave up 6 bases, with 17 bases separating them.

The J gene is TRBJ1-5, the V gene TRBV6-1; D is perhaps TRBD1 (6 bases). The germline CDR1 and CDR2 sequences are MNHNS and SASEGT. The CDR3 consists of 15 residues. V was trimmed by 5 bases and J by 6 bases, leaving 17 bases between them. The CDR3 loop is CASSPAGVTGQPQHF. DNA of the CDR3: TGTGCCAGCAGTCCCGCAGGGGTGACGGGTCAGCCCCAGCATTTT.

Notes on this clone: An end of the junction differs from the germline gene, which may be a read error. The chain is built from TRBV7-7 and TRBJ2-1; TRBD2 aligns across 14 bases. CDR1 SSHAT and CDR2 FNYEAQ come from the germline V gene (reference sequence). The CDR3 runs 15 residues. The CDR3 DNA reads TGTGCTAGCAGCCCGGGGACTAGCGGGAGCAATGAGCAGTTCTTC. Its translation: CASSPGTSGSNEQFF.

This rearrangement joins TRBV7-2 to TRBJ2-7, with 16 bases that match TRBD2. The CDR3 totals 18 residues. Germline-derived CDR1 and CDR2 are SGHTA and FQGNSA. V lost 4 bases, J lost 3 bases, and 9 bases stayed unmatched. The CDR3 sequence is CASSSPGTSGRGGYEQYF. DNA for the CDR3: TGTGCCAGCAGCTCCCCCGGGACTAGCGGGAGGGGCGGCTACGAGCAGTACTTC. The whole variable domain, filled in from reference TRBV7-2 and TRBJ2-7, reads GAGVSQSPSNKVTEKGKDVELRCDPISGHTALYWYRQSLGQGLEFLIYFQGNSAPDKSGLPSDRFSAERTGGSVSTLTIQRTQQEDSAVYLCASSSPGTSGRGGYEQYFGPGTRLTVT.

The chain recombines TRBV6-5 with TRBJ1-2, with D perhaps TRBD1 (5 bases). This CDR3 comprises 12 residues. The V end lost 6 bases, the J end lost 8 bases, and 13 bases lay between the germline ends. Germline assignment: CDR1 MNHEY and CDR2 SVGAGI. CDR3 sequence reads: CASSDSLRGYTF. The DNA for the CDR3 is TGTGCCAGCAGCGACAGCCTCCGCGGCTACACCTTC.

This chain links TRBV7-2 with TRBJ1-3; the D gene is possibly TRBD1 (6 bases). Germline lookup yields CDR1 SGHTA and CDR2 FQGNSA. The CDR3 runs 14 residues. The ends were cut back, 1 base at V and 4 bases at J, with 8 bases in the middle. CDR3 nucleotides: TGTGCCAGCAGCTTAGGCGGACAGGGAAACACCATATATTTT. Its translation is CASSLGGQGNTIYF. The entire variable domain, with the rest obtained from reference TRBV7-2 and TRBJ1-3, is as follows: GAGVSQSPSNKVTEKGKDVELRCDPISGHTALYWYRQSLGQGLEFLIYFQGNSAPDKSGLPSDRFSAERTGGSVSTLTIQRTQQEDSAVYLCASSLGGQGNTIYFGEGSWLTVV.

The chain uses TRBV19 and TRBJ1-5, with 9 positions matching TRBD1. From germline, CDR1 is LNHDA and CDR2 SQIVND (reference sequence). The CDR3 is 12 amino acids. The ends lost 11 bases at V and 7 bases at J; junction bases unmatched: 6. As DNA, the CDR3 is TGTGCCTCTAGGGACAGGGACCAGCCCCAGCATTTT. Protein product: CASRDRDQPQHF.

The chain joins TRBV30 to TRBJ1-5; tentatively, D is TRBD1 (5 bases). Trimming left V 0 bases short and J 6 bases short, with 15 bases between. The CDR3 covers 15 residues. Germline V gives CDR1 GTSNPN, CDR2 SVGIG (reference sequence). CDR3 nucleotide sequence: TGTGCCTGGAGTGTACGAGTAGGGAGGGGTCAGCCCCAGCATTTT. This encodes CAWSVRVGRGQPQHF.

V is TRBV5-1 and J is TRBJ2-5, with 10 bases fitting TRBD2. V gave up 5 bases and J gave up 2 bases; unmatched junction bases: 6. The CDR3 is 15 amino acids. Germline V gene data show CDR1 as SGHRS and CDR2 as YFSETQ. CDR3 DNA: TGCGCCAGCAGTCAGGGGACTAGCGTTCAAGAGACCCAGTACTTC. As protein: CASSQGTSVQETQYF.

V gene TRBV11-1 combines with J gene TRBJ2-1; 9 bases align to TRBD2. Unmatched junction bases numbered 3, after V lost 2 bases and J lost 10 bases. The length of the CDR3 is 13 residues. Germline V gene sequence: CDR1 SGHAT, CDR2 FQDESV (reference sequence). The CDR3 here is CASSLLLAGEQFF. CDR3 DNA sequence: TGTGCCAGCAGCTTACTCCTAGCGGGAGAGCAGTTCTTC.

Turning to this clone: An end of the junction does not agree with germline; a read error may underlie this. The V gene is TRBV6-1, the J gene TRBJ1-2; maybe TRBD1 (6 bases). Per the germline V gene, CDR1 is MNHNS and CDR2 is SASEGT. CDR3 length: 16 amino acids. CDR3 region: CASSEAWGGVQGGYTF. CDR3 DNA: TGTGCCAGCAGCGAAGCTTGGGGTGGGGTCCAGGGGGGCTACACCTTC.

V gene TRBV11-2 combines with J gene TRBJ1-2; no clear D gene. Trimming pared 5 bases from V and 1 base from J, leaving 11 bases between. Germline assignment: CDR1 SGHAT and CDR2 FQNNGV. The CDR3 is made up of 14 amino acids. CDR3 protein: CASSPMRGNYGYTF. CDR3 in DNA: TGTGCCAGCAGCCCTATGCGGGGTAACTATGGCTACACCTTC. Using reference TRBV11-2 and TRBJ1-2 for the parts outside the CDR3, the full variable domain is EAGVAQSPRYKIIEKRQSVAFWCNPISGHATLYWYQQILGQGPKLLIQFQNNGVVDDSQLPKDRFSAERLKGVDSTLKIQPAKLEDSAVYLCASSPMRGNYGYTFGSGTRLTVV.